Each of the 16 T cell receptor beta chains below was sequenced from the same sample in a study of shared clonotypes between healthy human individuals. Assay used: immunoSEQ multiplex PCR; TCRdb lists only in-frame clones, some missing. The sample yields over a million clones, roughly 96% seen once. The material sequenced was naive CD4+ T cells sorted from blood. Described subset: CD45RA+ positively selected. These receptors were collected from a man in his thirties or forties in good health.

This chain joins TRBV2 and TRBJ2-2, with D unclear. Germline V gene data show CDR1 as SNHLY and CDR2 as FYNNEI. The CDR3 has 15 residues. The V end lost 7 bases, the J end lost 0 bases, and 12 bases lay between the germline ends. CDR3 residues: CASNPTGANTGELFF. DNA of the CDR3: TGTGCCAGCAACCCAACGGGCGCGAACACCGGGGAGCTGTTTTTT.

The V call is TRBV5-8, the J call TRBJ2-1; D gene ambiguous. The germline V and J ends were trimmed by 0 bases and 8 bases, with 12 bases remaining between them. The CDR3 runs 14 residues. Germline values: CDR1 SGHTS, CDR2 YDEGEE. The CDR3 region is CASSLVQVMDEQFF. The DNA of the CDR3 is TGTGCCAGCAGCTTGGTCCAGGTAATGGATGAGCAGTTCTTC.

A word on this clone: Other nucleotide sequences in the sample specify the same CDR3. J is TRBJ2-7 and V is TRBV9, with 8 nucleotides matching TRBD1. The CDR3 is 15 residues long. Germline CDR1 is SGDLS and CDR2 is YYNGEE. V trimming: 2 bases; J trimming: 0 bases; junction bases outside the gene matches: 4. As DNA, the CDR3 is TGTGCCAGCAGCGTCGCGGGACAGGACTCCTACGAGCAGTACTTC. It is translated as CASSVAGQDSYEQYF.

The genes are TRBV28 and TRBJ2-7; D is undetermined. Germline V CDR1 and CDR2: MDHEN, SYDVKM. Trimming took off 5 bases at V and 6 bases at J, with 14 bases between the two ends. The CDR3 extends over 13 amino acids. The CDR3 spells CASSPPTGFEQYF. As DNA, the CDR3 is TGTGCCAGCAGTCCCCCCACCGGGTTCGAGCAGTACTTC.

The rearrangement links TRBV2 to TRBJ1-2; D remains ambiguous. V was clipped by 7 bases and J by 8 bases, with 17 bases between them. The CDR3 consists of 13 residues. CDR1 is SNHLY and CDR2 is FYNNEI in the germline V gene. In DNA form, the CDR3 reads TGTGCCAGCAAACCACTGGACCCGGGAGGCTACACCTTC. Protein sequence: CASKPLDPGGYTF.

The CDR3 spells CASSPGTGASYEQYF. The CDR3, as DNA: TGTGCCAGCAGCCCAGGGACAGGGGCTTCCTACGAGCAGTACTTC. The genes are TRBV9 and TRBJ2-7; 10 bases are shared with TRBD1. CDR1 and CDR2 (germline): SGDLS, YYNGEE. The trim removed 4 bases at V and 1 base at J, leaving 5 bases unmatched. The CDR3 is 15 amino acids. Full variable domain (remainder filled in from reference TRBV9 and TRBJ2-7): DSGVTQTPKHLITATGQRVTLRCSPRSGDLSVYWYQQSLDQGLQFLIQYYNGEERAKGNILERFSAQQFPDLHSELNLSSLELGDSALYFCASSPGTGASYEQYFGPGTRLTVT.

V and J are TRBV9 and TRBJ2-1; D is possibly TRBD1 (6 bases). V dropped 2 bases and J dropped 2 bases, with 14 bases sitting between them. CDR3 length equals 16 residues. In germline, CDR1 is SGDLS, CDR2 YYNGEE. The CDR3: CASSVRGGNPYNEQFF. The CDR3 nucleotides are TGTGCCAGCAGCGTCAGAGGGGGAAACCCCTACAATGAGCAGTTCTTC. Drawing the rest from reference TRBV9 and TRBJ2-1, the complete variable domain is DSGVTQTPKHLITATGQRVTLRCSPRSGDLSVYWYQQSLDQGLQFLIQYYNGEERAKGNILERFSAQQFPDLHSELNLSSLELGDSALYFCASSVRGGNPYNEQFFGPGTRLTVL.

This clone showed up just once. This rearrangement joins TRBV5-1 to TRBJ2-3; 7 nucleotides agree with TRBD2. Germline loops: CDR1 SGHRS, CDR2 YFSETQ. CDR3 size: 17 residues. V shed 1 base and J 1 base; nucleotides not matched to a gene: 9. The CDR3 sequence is CASSLRTRIARTDTQYF. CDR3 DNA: TGCGCCAGCAGCTTGAGGACTAGGATTGCCCGCACAGATACGCAGTATTTT.

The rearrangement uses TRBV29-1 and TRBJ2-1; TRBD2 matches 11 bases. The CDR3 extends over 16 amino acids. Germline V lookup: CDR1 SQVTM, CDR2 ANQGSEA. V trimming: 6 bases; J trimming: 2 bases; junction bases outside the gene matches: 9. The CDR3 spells CSVLTGTSGAYNEQFF. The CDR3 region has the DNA TGCAGCGTCCTGACCGGGACTAGCGGAGCCTACAATGAGCAGTTCTTC.

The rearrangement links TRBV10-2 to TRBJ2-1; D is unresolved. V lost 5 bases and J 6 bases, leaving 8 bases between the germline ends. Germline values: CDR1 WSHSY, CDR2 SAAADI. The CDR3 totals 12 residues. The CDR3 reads CASSHPPNEQFF. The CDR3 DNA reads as TGCGCCAGCAGTCACCCCCCCAATGAGCAGTTCTTC.

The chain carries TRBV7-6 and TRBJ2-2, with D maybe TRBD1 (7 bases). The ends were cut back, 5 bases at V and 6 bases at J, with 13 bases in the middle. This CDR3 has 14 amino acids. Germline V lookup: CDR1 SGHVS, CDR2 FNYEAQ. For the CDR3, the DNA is TGTGCCAGCAGCACCAGCAGGGGGGCCGGGGAGCTGTTTTTT. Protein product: CASSTSRGAGELFF.

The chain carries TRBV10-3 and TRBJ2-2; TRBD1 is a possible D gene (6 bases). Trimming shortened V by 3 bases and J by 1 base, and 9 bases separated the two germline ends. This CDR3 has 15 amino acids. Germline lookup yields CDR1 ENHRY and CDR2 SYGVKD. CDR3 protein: CAISDYRVNTGELFF. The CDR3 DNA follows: TGTGCCATCAGTGACTACAGGGTGAACACCGGGGAGCTGTTTTTT.

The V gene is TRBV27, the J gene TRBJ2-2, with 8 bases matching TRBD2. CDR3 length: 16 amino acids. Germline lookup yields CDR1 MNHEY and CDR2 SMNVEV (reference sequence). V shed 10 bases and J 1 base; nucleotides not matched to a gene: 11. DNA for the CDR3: TGTGCCACCACCCCTTTGCTAGCGGGGAACACCGGGGAGCTGTTTTTT. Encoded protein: CATTPLLAGNTGELFF.

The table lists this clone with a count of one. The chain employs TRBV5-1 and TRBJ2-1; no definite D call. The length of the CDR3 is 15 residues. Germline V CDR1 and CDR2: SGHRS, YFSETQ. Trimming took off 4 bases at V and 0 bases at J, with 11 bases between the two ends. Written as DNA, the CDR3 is TGCGCCAGCAGCCTGATAGACATCTCCTACAATGAGCAGTTCTTC. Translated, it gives CASSLIDISYNEQFF.

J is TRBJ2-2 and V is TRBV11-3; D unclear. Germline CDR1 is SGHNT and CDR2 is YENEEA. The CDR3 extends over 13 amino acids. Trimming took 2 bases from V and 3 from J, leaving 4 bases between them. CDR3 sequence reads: CASSLWDTGELFF. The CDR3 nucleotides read TGTGCCAGCAGCTTATGGGACACCGGGGAGCTGTTTTTT.

CDR3 sequence: CASSPTGIGETQYF. The CDR3 DNA sequence: TGCGCCAGCAGCCCGACAGGGATCGGGGAGACCCAGTACTTC. The chain joins TRBV4-1 to TRBJ2-5; 7 bases are shared with TRBD1. CDR3 length: 14 amino acids. In germline, CDR1 is MGHRA, CDR2 YSYEKL. V dropped 4 bases and J dropped 5; count of bases not matched to a gene: 7.